This T cell receptor (beta chain) was sequenced in a study of beta chain features in type 1 diabetes. Background on the study: Cell yields, gender and age were similar in healthy donors and patients. Notes on the study in general: The analysis here could not establish whether HLA type shapes TCRB rearrangement.

The CDR3 contains 13 residues. The germline V gene encodes CDR1 SGDLS and CDR2 YYNGEE. V lost 7 bases and J lost 0, with 9 bases in between. The single heparinised draw taken from each donor contained about 100 mL of blood on average. This clone was seen a few times. Its antigen is unknown. The investigators reverse transcribed all of the isolated RNA, so they sequenced expressed TCRB transcripts. The repertoire was sequenced with immunoSEQ multiplex PCR; TCRdb's copy has only in-frame clones and lacks some. The sample holds some 410,000 clones, about 15% seen once. The chain joins TRBV9 to TRBJ2-3; D might be TRBD1 (5 bases). Sequencing used naive CD4+ T cells from blood. This TCR came from a man aged 25 to 40 in good health. Here the CDR3 reads CASGRESTDTQYF. The CDR3 bases are TGTGCCAGCGGCAGGGAAAGCACAGATACGCAGTATTTT. The full variable domain, with the rest looked up from reference TRBV9 and TRBJ2-3, is DSGVTQTPKHLITATGQRVTLRCSPRSGDLSVYWYQQSLDQGLQFLIQYYNGEERAKGNILERFSAQQFPDLHSELNLSSLELGDSALYFCASGRESTDTQYFGPGTRLTVL.